This TCR beta chain appears in the sequencing data of a study of technical replicates of blood from a handful of donors. The CDR3 has 13 amino acids. CDR1 is SNHLY, CDR2 FYNNEI, per germline. V lost 4 bases and J lost 2, with 8 bases in between. TCRdb's copy holds only in-frame clones and misses some; the assay was immunoSEQ multiplex PCR. The sample carries about 58,000 clones, roughly 95% recorded once. Material: PBMCs. This chain uses TRBV2 with TRBJ1-2; D not resolved. The source is a human donor in good health. Some clones in this sample may be carry-over from other donors' samples. CDR3 nucleotide sequence: TGTGCCAGCAGTGGATCGGGAAACTATGGCTACACCTTC. It translates to CASSGSGNYGYTF.